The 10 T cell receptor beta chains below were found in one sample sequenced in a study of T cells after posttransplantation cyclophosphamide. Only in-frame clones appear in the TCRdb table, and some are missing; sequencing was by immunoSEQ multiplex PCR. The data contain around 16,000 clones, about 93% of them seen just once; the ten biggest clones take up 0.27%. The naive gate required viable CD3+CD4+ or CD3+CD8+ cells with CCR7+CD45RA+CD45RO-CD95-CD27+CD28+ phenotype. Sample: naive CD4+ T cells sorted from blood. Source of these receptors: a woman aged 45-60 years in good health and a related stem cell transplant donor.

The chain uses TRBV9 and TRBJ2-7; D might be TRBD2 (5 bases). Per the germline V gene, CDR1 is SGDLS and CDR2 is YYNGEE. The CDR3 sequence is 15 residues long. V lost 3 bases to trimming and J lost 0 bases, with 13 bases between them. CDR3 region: CASSAGKGYSYEQYF. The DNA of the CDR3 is TGTGCCAGCAGCGCCGGGAAAGGCTACTCCTACGAGCAGTACTTC.

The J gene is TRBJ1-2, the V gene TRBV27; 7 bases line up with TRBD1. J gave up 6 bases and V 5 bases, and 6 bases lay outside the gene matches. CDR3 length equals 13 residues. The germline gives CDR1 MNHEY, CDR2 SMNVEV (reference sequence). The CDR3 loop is CASSQRGLNGYTF. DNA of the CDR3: TGTGCCAGCAGTCAGAGGGGGCTGAATGGCTACACCTTC.

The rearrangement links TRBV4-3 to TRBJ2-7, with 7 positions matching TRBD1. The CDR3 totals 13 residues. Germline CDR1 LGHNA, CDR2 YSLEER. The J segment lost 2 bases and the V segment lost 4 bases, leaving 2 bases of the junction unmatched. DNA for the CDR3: TGCGCCAGCAGCCGAGACAGGGCCTACGAGCAGTACTTC. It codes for CASSRDRAYEQYF.

CDR3 in DNA: TGTGCCAGCAGTGGACGGGGGTATAGCAATCAGCCCCAGCATTTT. Amino acids: CASSGRGYSNQPQHF. The V gene is TRBV6-1, the J gene TRBJ1-5, with a weak D call TRBD1 (5 bases). V lost 4 bases and J 0 bases, leaving 10 bases between the germline ends. This CDR3 has 15 amino acids. Germline V gene data show CDR1 as MNHNS and CDR2 as SASEGT.

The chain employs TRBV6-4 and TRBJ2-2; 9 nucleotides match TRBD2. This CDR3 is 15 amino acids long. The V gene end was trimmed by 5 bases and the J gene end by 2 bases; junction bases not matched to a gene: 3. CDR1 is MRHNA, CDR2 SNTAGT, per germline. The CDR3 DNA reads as TGTGCCAGCAGTCCTCTAGCGGGAAACACCGGGGAGCTGTTTTTT. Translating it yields CASSPLAGNTGELFF.

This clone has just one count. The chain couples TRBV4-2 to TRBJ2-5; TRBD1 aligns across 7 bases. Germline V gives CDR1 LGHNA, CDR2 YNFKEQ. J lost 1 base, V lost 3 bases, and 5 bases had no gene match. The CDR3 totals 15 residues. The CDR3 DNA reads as TGTGCCAGCAGCCAGGGACAGAGCTTCCAAGAGACCCAGTACTTC. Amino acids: CASSQGQSFQETQYF.

The CDR3 DNA reads TGCGCCAGCAGTGAGGAGGGTCGGGTTTCGAATGAGCAGTTCTTC. Amino acids: CASSEEGRVSNEQFF. This rearrangement joins TRBV10-2 to TRBJ2-1, with a weak D call TRBD2 (5 bases). Germline CDR1 is WSHSY and CDR2 is SAAADI. V dropped 2 bases and J dropped 7 bases, with 15 bases sitting between them. The CDR3 totals 15 residues.

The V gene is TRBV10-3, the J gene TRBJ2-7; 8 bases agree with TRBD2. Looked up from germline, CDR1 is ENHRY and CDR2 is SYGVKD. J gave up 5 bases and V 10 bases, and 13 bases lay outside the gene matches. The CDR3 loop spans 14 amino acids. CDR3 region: CATFSGKGVDEQYF. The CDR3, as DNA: TGTGCCACCTTTAGCGGGAAGGGGGTGGACGAGCAGTACTTC.

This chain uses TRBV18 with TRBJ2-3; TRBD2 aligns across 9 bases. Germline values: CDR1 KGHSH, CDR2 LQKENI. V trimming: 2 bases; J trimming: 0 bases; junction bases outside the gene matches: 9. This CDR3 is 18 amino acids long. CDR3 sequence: CASSPMASGTTSTDTQYF. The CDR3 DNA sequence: TGTGCCAGCTCACCAATGGCTAGCGGGACGACTAGCACAGATACGCAGTATTTT.

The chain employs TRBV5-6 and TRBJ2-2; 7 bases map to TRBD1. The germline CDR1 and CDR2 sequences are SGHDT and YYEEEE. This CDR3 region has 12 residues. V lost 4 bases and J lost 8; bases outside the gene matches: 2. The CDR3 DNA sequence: TGTGCCAGCAGCGCGACAGGGGGGGAGCTGTTTTTT. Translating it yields CASSATGGELFF.